The sample holds a few counts of the clone carrying this TCR beta chain. V lost 0 bases, J lost 3 bases, and 10 bases lay in between. The CDR3 covers 15 residues. CDR1 is SGHRS, CDR2 YFSETQ, per germline. This specimen comes from a study of blood T cell repertoires in COVID-19. Study in general: Sites across the United States, Italy and Spain contributed samples from acute and convalescent COVID-19.

Libraries were prepared by immunoSEQ multiplex PCR; TCRdb keeps only in-frame clonotypes and omits some of them. This sample has 90,000 to 100,000 clones, with 85% found just once. This chain joins TRBV5-1 and TRBJ1-5; TRBD1 might be the D (6 bases). Sequenced input: peripheral blood. This sequence was found in an elderly man with acute or convalescent COVID-19. The CDR3 reads CASSLDRADNQPQHF. In nucleotides, the CDR3 is TGCGCCAGCAGCTTGGACAGGGCCGACAATCAGCCCCAGCATTTT.